The clone carrying this T cell receptor (beta chain) has more than one count but fewer than ten. Original analysis: Reference gene primer amplification in the assay estimated nucleated cell counts. Sequencing was performed with immunoSEQ multiplex PCR; in TCRdb, only in-frame clones are kept and a portion is missing. V and J calls plus clone size are reproduced from that table; the DNA served to infer D and trimming. Altogether 150,000 to 200,000 clones are present, 82% being singletons, with the ten largest covering 7%. Trimming took 0 bases from V and 0 from J, leaving 6 bases between them. Germline values: CDR1 LGHNA, CDR2 YNFKEQ. This CDR3 has 15 residues. Recruited during active infection, patients (from Seattle) were subsequently followed longitudinally. These data come from a study of blood T cell repertoires in COVID-19.

This sequence was found in a woman aged 35 to 49 with COVID-19, enrolled during active disease. The sequenced material came from peripheral blood. This chain connects TRBV4-2 to TRBJ1-5, with a weak D call TRBD1 (6 bases). The CDR3 is CASSQDRGSNQPQHF. CDR3 nucleotides: TGTGCCAGCAGCCAAGACAGGGGTAGCAATCAGCCCCAGCATTTT.